Detailed here is one T cell receptor (beta chain). Only in-frame clones appear in the TCRdb table, and some are missing; sequencing was by immunoSEQ multiplex PCR. The table has approximately 61,000 clones, 80% to 95% seen once. These data belong to a study of OX40 agonist ivuxolimab in advanced cancers. Overall study context: Patients with prior anti-PD-1, anti-PD-L1 or anti-CTLA-4 therapy were eligible; approximately 37% had some.

CDR1 and CDR2 from the germline V gene are PRHDT and FYEKMQ (reference sequence). CDR3 length: 12 residues. V was shortened by 0 bases and J by 3 bases, with 1 base between the two germline ends. The source material was CD4+ or CD8+ T cells sorted from blood, sampled in a trial of the OX40 agonist ivuxolimab. The TCR comes from an adult with an advanced solid tumor such as melanoma, head and neck, liver or kidney cancer. The chain uses TRBV13 and TRBJ2-3; no firm D call. CDR3 region: CASSLGTDTQYF. CDR3 nucleotides: TGTGCCAGCAGCTTAGGGACAGATACGCAGTATTTT.